The source of this T cell receptor beta chain is a study of blood T cell repertoires in COVID-19. About the study: PBMCs, B-cell-depleted T cells, or T cells provided the cDNA or gDNA that made up the material.

Assay used: immunoSEQ multiplex PCR; TCRdb lists only in-frame clones, some missing. Altogether 300,000 to 350,000 clones are present, roughly 87% being singletons, with the ten largest covering 8.5% to 10%. The study drew participants aged about 18 to 89 years from 20 to 30 US areas. Recovery meant two consecutive negative NP/OP PCR tests, professional clearance, or resolved symptoms. This CDR3 is built from 18 residues. Germline assignment: CDR1 SGHVS and CDR2 FQNEAQ. V shed 2 bases, J shed 3 bases, and the junction held 8 bases outside the gene matches. The sequence was obtained from a woman in her late teens or twenties who had recovered from COVID-19. The chain uses TRBV7-8 and TRBJ2-3, with 13 nucleotides matching TRBD2. The specimen was PBMCs or T cells enriched from blood (not recorded which). DNA of the CDR3: TGTGCCAGCAGCTTACAGACTAGCGGGAGGTTGTTGACAGATACGCAGTATTTT. Its protein product is CASSLQTSGRLLTDTQYF.